This TCR beta chain is drawn from a study of technical replicates of blood from a handful of donors. Produced via immunoSEQ multiplex PCR; TCRdb's table is partial and in-frame only. The sample records under 95,000 clones, about 92% being singletons. The germline CDR1 and CDR2 sequences are SGHTS and YDEGEE. Trimming cost V 5 bases and J 3 bases, with 9 bases left between them. This CDR3 is built from 13 residues. The V gene is TRBV5-8, the J gene TRBJ1-5; D remains unclear. Specimen: T cells isolated from PBMCs. The receptor was derived from a human donor in good health. As DNA, the CDR3 is TGTGCCAGCAGTCATAAGCTCAATCAGCCCCAGCATTTT. Protein product: CASSHKLNQPQHF. The variable domain in full, with the rest retrieved from reference TRBV5-8 and TRBJ1-5, is EAGVTQSPTHLIKTRGQQATLRCSPISGHTSVYWYQQALGLGLQFLLWYDEGEERNRGNFPPRFSGRQFPNYSSELNVNALELEDSALYLCASSHKLNQPQHFGDGTRLSIL.